This TCR beta chain was sequenced during a study of vaccination and CD4 T cells after COVID-19. Cultured CD4+ T cell DNA underwent sequencing with the Oncomine TCR Beta short-read assay. A single record per CDR3 protein comes from TCRdb applying MiXCR to the PCR reads. Altogether about 12,000 distinct CDR3 sequences are present, roughly 68% being singletons, with the ten largest covering 7.1%. As to this clonotype: Its antigen is as yet unknown.

Treatment: roughly ten-day PBMC culture with coronavirus spike peptide pools or control peptides (ViraFEST assay). After less than 13 days of culture, CD4+ T cells were negatively selected. Trimming took 4 bases from V and 2 from J; bases not matched to a gene: 3. Germline V gene lookup returns CDR1 SGHAT and CDR2 FQDESV (reference sequence). CDR3 size: 14 residues. The genes are TRBV11-1 and TRBJ2-7, with 9 positions matching TRBD2. This sequence was found in a human donor who had recovered from COVID-19. The sequencing used CD4+ T cells from blood, cultured in vitro, collected before SARS-CoV-2 vaccination. The CDR3 loop is CASSSRGGAYEQYF. Written as DNA, the CDR3 is TGTGCCAGCAGCTCGCGGGGGGGGGCCTACGAGCAGTACTTC.